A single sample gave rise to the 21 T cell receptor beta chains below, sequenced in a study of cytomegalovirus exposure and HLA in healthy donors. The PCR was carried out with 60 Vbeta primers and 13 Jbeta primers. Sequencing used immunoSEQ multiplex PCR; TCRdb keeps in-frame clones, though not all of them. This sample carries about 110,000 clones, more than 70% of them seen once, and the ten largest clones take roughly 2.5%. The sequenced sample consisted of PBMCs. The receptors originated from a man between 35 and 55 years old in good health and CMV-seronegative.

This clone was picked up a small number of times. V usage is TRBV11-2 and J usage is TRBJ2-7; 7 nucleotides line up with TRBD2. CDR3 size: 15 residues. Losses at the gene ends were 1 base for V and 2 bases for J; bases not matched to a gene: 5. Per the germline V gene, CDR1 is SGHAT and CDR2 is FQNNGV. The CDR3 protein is CASSLAPGGAYEQYF. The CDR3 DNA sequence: TGTGCCAGCAGCTTAGCCCCGGGGGGAGCCTACGAGCAGTACTTC.

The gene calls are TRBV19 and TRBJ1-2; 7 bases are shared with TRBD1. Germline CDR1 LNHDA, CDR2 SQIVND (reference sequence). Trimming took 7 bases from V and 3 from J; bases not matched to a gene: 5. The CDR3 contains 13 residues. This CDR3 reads CASTDGTDYGYTF. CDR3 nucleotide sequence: TGTGCCAGTACTGATGGGACAGACTATGGCTACACCTTC.

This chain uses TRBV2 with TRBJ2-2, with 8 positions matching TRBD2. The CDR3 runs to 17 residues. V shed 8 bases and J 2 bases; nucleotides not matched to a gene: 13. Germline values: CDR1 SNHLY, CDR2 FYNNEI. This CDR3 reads CASWGRRGDLNTGELFF. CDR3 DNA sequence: TGTGCCAGCTGGGGGCGGCGGGGGGACCTCAACACCGGGGAGCTGTTTTTT.

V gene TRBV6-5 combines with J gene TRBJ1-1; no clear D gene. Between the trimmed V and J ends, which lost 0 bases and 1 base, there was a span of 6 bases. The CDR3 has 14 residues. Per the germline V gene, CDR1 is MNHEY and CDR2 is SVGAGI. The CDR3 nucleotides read TGTGCCAGCAGTTACTCGGTAGAGAACACTGAAGCTTTCTTT. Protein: CASSYSVENTEAFF.

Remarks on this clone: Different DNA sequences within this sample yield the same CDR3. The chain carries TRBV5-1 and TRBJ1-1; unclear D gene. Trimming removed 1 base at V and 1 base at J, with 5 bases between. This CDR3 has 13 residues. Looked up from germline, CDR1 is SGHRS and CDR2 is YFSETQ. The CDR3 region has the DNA TGCGCCAGCAGCTTGCCATCGAACACTGAAGCTTTCTTT. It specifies CASSLPSNTEAFF.

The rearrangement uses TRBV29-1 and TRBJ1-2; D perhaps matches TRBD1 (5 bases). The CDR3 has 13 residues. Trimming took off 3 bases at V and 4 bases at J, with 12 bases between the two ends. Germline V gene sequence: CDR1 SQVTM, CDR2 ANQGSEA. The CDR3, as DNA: TGCAGCGTTGATGCCCAGGGCCCCTATGGCTACACCTTC. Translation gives CSVDAQGPYGYTF.

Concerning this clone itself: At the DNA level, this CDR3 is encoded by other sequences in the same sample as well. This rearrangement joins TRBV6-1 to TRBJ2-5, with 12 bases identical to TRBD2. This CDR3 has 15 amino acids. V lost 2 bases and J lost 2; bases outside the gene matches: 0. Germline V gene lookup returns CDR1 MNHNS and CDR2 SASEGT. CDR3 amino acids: CASSELAGGQETQYF. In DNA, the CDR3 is TGTGCCAGCAGTGAACTAGCGGGGGGGCAAGAGACCCAGTACTTC.

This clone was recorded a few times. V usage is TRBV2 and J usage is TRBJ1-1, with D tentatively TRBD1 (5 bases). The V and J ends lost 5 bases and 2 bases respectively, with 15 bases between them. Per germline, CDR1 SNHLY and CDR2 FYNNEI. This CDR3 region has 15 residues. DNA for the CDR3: TGTGCCAGCAGTATCCTTCAGGGTAGAAACACTGAAGCTTTCTTT. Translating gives CASSILQGRNTEAFF. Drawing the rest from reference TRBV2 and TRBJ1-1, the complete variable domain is EPEVTQTPSHQVTQMGQEVILRCVPISNHLYFYWYRQILGQKVEFLVSFYNNEISEKSEIFDDQFSVERPDGSNFTLKIRSTKLEDSAMYFCASSILQGRNTEAFFGQGTRLTVV.

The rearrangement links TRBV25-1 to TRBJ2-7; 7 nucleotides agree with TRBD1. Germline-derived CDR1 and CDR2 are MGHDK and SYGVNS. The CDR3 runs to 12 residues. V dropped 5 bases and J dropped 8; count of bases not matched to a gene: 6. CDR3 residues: CASSPTGVQQYF. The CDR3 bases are TGTGCCAGCAGTCCTACAGGGGTACAGCAGTACTTC.

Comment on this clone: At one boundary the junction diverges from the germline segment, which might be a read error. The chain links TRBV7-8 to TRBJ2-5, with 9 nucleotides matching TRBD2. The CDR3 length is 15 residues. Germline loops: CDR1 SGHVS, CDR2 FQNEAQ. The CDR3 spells CASSLAGLQGETQYF. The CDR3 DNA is TGTGCCAGCAGCCTAGCGGGGCTTCAGGGGGAGACCCAGTACTTC.

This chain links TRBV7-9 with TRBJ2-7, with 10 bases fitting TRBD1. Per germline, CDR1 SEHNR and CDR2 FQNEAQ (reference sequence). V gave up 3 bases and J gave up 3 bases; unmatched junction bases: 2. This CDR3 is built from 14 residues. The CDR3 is CASSLDRGSYEQYF. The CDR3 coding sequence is TGTGCCAGCAGCTTGGACAGGGGGAGCTACGAGCAGTACTTC.

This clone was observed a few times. CDR3 nucleotide sequence: TGTGCCTGGAGTGTACCACCGGGACAGGGGGTGAATCAGCCCCAGCATTTT. Protein sequence: CAWSVPPGQGVNQPQHF. The chain combines TRBV30 with TRBJ1-5; 11 bases fit TRBD1. The CDR3 sequence is 17 residues long. V was clipped by 0 bases and J by 4 bases; unmatched bases: 8. Looked up from germline, CDR1 is GTSNPN and CDR2 is SVGIG (reference sequence).

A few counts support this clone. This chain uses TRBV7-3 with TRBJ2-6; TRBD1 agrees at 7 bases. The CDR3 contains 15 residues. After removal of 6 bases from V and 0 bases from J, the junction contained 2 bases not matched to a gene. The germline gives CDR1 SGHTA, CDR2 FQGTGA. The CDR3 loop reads CASRGQSSGANVLTF. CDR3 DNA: TGTGCCAGCAGGGGACAGTCCTCTGGGGCCAACGTCCTGACTTTC.

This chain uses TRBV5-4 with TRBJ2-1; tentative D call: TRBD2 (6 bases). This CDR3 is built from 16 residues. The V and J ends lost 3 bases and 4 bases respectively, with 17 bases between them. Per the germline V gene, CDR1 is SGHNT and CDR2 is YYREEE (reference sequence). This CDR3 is CASSYGRLASYNEQFF. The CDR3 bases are TGTGCCAGCAGCTATGGGCGGCTAGCGTCTTACAATGAGCAGTTCTTC. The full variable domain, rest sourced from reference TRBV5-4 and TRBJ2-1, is ETGVTQSPTHLIKTRGQQVTLRCSSQSGHNTVSWYQQALGQGPQFIFQYYREEENGRGNFPPRFSGLQFPNYSSELNVNALELDDSALYLCASSYGRLASYNEQFFGPGTRLTVL.

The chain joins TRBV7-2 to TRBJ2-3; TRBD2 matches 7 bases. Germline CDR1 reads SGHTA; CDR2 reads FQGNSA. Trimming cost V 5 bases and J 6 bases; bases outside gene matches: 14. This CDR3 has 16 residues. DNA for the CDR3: TGTGCCAGCAGCCCACCCGCTAGCGGCTCCGGGGATACGCAGTATTTT. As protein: CASSPPASGSGDTQYF.

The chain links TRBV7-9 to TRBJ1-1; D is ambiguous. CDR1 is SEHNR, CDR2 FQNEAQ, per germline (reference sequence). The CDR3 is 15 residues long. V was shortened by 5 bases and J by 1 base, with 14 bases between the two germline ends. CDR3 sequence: CASSPPSLGNTEAFF. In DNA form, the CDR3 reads TGTGCCAGCAGCCCACCCTCTCTAGGGAACACTGAAGCTTTCTTT.

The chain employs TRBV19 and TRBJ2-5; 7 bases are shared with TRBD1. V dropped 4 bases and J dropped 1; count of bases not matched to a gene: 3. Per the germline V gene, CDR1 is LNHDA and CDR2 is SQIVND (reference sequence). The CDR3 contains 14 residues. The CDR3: CASSNRGVQETQYF. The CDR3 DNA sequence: TGTGCCAGTAGTAACAGGGGCGTCCAAGAGACCCAGTACTTC. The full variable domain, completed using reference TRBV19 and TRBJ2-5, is DGGITQSPKYLFRKEGQNVTLSCEQNLNHDAMYWYRQDPGQGLRLIYYSQIVNDFQKGDIAEGYSVSREKKESFPLTVTSAQKNPTAFYLCASSNRGVQETQYFGPGTRLLVL.

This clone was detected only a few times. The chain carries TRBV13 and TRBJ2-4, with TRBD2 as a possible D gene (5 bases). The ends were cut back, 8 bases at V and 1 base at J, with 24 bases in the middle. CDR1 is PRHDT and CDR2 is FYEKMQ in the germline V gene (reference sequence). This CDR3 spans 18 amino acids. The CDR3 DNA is TGTGCCAGCGGGAGCCGTTCTGGGATAGGCGGGGCCAAAAACATTCAGTACTTC. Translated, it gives CASGSRSGIGGAKNIQYF.

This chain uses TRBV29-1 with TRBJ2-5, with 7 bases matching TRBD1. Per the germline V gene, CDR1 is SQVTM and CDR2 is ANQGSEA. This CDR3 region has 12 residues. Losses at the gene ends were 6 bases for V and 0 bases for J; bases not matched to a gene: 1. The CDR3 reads CSVGTDQETQYF. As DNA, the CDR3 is TGCAGCGTCGGGACAGACCAAGAGACCCAGTACTTC.

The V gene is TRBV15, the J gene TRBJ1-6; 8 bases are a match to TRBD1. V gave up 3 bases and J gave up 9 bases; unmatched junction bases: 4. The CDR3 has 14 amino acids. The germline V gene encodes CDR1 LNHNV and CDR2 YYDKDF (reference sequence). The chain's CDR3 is CATSRGDRGSPLHF. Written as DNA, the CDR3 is TGTGCCACCAGCAGGGGAGACAGGGGTTCACCCCTCCACTTT.

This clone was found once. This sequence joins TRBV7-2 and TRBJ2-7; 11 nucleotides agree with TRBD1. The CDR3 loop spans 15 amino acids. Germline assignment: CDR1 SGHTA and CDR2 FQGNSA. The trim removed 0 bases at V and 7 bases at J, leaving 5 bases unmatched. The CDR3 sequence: CASSLAWGTGGEQYF. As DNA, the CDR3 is TGTGCCAGCAGCTTAGCGTGGGGGACAGGGGGTGAGCAGTACTTC. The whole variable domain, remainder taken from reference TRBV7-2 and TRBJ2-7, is GAGVSQSPSNKVTEKGKDVELRCDPISGHTALYWYRQSLGQGLEFLIYFQGNSAPDKSGLPSDRFSAERTGGSVSTLTIQRTQQEDSAVYLCASSLAWGTGGEQYFGPGTRLTVT.